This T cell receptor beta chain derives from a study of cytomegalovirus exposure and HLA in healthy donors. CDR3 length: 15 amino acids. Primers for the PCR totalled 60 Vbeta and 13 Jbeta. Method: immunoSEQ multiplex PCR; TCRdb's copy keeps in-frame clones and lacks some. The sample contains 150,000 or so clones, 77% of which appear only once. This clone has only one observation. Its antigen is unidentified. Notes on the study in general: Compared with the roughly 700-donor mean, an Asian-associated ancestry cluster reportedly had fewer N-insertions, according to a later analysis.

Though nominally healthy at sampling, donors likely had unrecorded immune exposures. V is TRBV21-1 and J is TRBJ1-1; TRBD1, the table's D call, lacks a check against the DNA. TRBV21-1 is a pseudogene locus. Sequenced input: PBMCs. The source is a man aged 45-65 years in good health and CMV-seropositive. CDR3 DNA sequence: TGTGCCGTCTCTGCCCCGGGACAGTCGAACACTGAAGCTTTCTTT. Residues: CAVSAPGQSNTEAFF.